This T cell receptor (beta chain) was identified during a study of T cells in Graves' hyperthyroidism and ophthalmopathy. Germline values: CDR1 ENHRY, CDR2 SYGVKD. The CDR3 is 13 residues long. V lost 7 bases and J lost 9, with 18 bases in between. Researchers amplified the TCR beta CDR3 regions from RNA transcripts. RT-PCR in the first round (using the HTBI primer set) targeted the TCR CDR3. TCRdb reanalysed the multiplex PCR reads using MiXCR and keeps one entry per CDR3 protein. The sample lists approximately 560,000 distinct CDR3 sequences; about 43% were seen once. The chain employs TRBV10-3 and TRBJ2-5; D not certain. This TCR derives from a woman between 18 and 29 years old with Graves' hyperthyroidism. What was sequenced was peripheral blood or thyroid tissue (not recorded which). The CDR3 loop is CAITVSLNQPQYF. DNA of the CDR3: TGTGCCATCACAGTTTCCCTCAATCAGCCCCAGTACTTC.